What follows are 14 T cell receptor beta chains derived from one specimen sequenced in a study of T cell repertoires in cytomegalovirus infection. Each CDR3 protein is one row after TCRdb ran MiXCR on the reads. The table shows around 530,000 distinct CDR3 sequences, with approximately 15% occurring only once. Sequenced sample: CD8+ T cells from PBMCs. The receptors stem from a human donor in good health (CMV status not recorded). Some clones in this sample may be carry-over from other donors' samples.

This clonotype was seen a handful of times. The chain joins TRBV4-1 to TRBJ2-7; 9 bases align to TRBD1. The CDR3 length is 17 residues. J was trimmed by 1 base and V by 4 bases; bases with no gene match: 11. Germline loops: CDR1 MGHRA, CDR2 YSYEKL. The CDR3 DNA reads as TGCGCCAGCAGCCCCCAGGAAACCGGACAGGGGTCCTACGAGCAGTACTTC. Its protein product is CASSPQETGQGSYEQYF.

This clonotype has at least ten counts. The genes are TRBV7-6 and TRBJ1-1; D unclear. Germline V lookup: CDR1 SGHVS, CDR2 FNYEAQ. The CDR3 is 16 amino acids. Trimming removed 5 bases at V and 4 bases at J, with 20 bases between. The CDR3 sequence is CASSQDLSPGGTEAFF. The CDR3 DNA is TGTGCCAGCAGCCAGGACTTATCCCCCGGAGGCACTGAAGCTTTCTTT.

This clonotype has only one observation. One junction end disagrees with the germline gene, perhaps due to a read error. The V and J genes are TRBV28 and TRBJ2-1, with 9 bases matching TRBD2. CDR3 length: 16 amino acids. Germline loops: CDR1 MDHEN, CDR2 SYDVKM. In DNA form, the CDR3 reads TGTGCAAGCAGAGAAACCGGGACTAGCAACAAAAATGAGAAGTTCTTC. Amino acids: CASRETGTSNKNEKFF. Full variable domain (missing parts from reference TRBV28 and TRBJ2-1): DVKVTQSSRYLVKRTGEKVFLECVQDMDHENMFWYRQDPGLGLRLIYFSYDVKMKEKGDIPEGYSVSREKKERFSLILESASTNQTSMYLCASRETGTSNKNEKFFGPGTRLTVL.

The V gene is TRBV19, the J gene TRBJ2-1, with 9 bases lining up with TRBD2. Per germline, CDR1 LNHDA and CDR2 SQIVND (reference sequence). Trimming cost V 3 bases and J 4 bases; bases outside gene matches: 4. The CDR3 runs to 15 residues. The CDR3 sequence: CASSIAGGYYNEQFF. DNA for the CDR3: TGTGCCAGTAGTATTGCGGGAGGGTATTACAATGAGCAGTTCTTC.

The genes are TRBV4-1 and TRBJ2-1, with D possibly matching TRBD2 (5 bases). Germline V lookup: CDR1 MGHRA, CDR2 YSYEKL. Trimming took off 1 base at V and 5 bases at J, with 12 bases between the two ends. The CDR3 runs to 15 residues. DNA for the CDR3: TGCGCCAGCAGCCAAGGCCCCGGGGTGAACAATGAGCAGTTCTTC. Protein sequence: CASSQGPGVNNEQFF.

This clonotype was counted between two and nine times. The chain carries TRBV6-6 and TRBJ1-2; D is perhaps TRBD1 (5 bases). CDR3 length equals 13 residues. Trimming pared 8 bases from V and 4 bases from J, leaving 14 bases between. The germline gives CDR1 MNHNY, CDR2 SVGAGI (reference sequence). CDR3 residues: CASCMAGGYGYTF. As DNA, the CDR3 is TGTGCCAGCTGCATGGCCGGGGGCTATGGCTACACCTTC.

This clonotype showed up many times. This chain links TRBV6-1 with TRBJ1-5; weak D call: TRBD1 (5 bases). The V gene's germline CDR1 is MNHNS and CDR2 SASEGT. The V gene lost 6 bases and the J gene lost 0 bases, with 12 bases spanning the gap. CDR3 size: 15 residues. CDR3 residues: CASSRGHFSNQPQHF. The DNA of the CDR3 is TGTGCCAGCAGCCGCGGACACTTTAGCAATCAGCCCCAGCATTTT.

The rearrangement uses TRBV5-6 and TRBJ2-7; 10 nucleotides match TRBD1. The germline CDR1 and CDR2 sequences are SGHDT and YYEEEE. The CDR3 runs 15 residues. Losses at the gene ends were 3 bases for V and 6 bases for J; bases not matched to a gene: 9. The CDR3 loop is CASSSLGTGDLEQYF. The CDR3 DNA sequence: TGTGCCAGCAGCTCGCTCGGGACAGGGGACCTCGAGCAGTACTTC.

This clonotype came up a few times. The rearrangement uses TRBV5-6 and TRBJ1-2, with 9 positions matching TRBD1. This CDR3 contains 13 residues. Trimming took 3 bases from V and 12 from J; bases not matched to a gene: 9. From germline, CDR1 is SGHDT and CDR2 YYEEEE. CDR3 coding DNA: TGTGCCAGCAGCTATGGGACAGGGAAGGAAAACACCTTC. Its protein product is CASSYGTGKENTF.

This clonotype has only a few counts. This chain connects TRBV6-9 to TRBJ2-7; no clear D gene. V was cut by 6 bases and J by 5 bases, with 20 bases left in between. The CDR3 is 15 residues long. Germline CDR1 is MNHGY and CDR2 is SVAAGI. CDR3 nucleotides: TGTGCCAGCAGCCCACTCCTGTGGGGTGGCGACGAGCAGTACTTC. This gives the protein CASSPLLWGGDEQYF.

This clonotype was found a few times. For the CDR3, the DNA is TGCAGCGTTGAATATGGGGGACAGGGCACAGATACGCAGTATTTT. Its translation is CSVEYGGQGTDTQYF. The V call is TRBV29-1, the J call TRBJ2-3, with TRBD1 identical over 8 bases. CDR3 length equals 15 residues. Losses at the gene ends were 2 bases for V and 1 base for J; bases not matched to a gene: 5. Per germline, CDR1 SQVTM and CDR2 ANQGSEA.

This chain's CDR3 is CASSRGGGGTDTQYF. The DNA of the CDR3 is TGTGCCAGCAGCCGGGGCGGAGGGGGGACAGATACGCAGTATTTT. The chain couples TRBV9 to TRBJ2-3; D is tentatively TRBD1 or TRBD2 (6 bases each). CDR1 is SGDLS and CDR2 is YYNGEE in the germline V gene. V lost 4 bases, J lost 3 bases, and 15 bases lay in between. The CDR3 covers 15 residues.

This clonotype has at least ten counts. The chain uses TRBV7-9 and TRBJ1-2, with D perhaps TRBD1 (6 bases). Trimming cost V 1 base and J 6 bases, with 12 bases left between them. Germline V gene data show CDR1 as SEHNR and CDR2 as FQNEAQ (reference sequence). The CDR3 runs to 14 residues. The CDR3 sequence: CASSLGSGDDGYTF. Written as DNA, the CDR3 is TGTGCCAGCAGCTTAGGTTCAGGGGACGATGGCTACACCTTC. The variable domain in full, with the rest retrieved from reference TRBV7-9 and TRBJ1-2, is DTGVSQNPRHKITKRGQNVTFRCDPISEHNRLYWYRQTLGQGPEFLTYFQNEAQLEKSRLLSDRFSAERPKGSFSTLEIQRTEQGDSAMYLCASSLGSGDDGYTFGSGTRLTVV.

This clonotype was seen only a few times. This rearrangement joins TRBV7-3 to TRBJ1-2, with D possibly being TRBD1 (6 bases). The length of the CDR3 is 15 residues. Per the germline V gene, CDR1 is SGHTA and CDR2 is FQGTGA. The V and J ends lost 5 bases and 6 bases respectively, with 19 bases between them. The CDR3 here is CASSQIDGQTHGYTF. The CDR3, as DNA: TGTGCCAGCAGCCAAATAGACGGACAGACCCATGGCTACACCTTC.